The rows below give T cell receptor beta chains drawn from one sample of a study of CD8+CD57+ T cells in acquired aplastic anemia. TCRdb reanalysed the reads using MiXCR and keeps one entry per CDR3 protein. In the table there are about 180,000 distinct CDR3 sequences, 35% to 50% of which are singletons. Material: sorted CD4+, CD8+, or CD8+CD57+ T cells (not recorded which) from PBMCs. The receptors derive from a human donor in good health. Each CDR3 is given with its conserved first and last residue. Fields, in order: V gene, D gene, J gene, clone size, CDR3 protein, CDR3 DNA. A D gene is named only where the DNA matches it firmly. Some rows mark clone size as missing; the rest say once, few, many or name a class of expanded clone.

V gene: TRBV6-2/TRBV6-3
D gene: TRBD1
J gene: TRBJ1-2
clone size: NA
CDR3 protein: CASIKDLGQGAHYGYTF
CDR3 DNA: TGTGCCAGCATCAAAGATCTGGGGCAGGGGGCTCACTATGGCTACACCTTC

V gene: TRBV25-1
D gene: NA
J gene: TRBJ1-2
clone size: NA
CDR3 protein: CASSARVTGLRRGYTF
CDR3 DNA: TGTGCCAGCAGTGCTAGAGTCACAGGGTTGCGGCGCGGCTACACCTTC

V gene: TRBV24-1
D gene: TRBD2
J gene: TRBJ2-1
clone size: NA
CDR3 protein: CATSDSRTSSYNEQFF
CDR3 DNA: TGTGCCACCAGTGATTCCCGGACTAGCTCCTACAATGAGCAGTTCTTC

V gene: TRBV12-3/TRBV12-4
D gene: NA
J gene: TRBJ1-1
clone size: few
CDR3 protein: CASSERANTEAFF
CDR3 DNA: TGTGCCAGCAGTGAGAGGGCTAACACTGAAGCTTTCTTT

V gene: TRBV29-1
D gene: TRBD1
J gene: TRBJ2-3
clone size: NA
CDR3 protein: CSVHYAGGNPDTQYF
CDR3 DNA: TGCAGCGTCCATTATGCAGGGGGCAACCCAGATACGCAGTATTTT

V gene: TRBV19
D gene: TRBD1
J gene: TRBJ2-7
clone size: many
CDR3 protein: CASSALPGQSSYEQYF
CDR3 DNA: TGTGCCAGTAGTGCGTTACCGGGACAGAGTTCCTACGAGCAGTACTTC

V gene: TRBV9
D gene: NA
J gene: TRBJ2-5
clone size: NA
CDR3 protein: CASSVVVGGGMETQYF
CDR3 DNA: TGTGCCAGCAGCGTAGTTGTAGGGGGTGGAATGGAGACCCAGTACTTC

V gene: TRBV5-5
D gene: NA
J gene: TRBJ1-5
clone size: few
CDR3 protein: CASSLYGQPQHF
CDR3 DNA: TGTGCCAGCAGCTTGTACGGTCAGCCCCAGCATTTT

V gene: TRBV20-1
D gene: TRBD1
J gene: TRBJ2-7
clone size: NA
CDR3 protein: CSAWPAGQGGYEQYF
CDR3 DNA: TGCAGTGCGTGGCCAGCAGGACAGGGAGGCTACGAGCAGTACTTC

V gene: TRBV19
D gene: TRBD1
J gene: TRBJ2-2
clone size: NA
CDR3 protein: CASMGDGDRGLTGELFF
CDR3 DNA: TGTGCCAGTATGGGCGATGGGGACAGGGGGCTAACCGGGGAGCTGTTTTTT

V gene: TRBV10-2
D gene: NA
J gene: TRBJ2-1
clone size: many
CDR3 protein: CASSESGGFNRVVQFF
CDR3 DNA: TGCGCCAGCAGTGAGTCTGGAGGGTTCAACCGGGTTGTGCAGTTCTTC

V gene: TRBV6-1
D gene: NA
J gene: TRBJ1-5
clone size: few
CDR3 protein: CASSENLYSDQPQHF
CDR3 DNA: TGTGCCAGCAGTGAAAACTTGTATAGCGATCAGCCCCAGCATTTT

V gene: TRBV2
D gene: NA
J gene: TRBJ2-7
clone size: many
CDR3 protein: CASSEGGSYEQYF
CDR3 DNA: TGTGCCAGCAGTGAAGGAGGCTCCTACGAGCAGTACTTC

V gene: TRBV7-2
D gene: TRBD2
J gene: TRBJ2-7
clone size: NA
CDR3 protein: CASRISGTYEQYF
CDR3 DNA: TGTGCCAGCAGGATCAGCGGGACCTACGAGCAGTACTTC

V gene: TRBV24-1
D gene: TRBD1
J gene: TRBJ2-3
clone size: NA
CDR3 protein: CATSDPGTGGSTDTQYF
CDR3 DNA: TGTGCCACCAGTGACCCGGGGACAGGGGGCTCGACAGATACGCAGTATTTT

V gene: TRBV20-1
D gene: TRBD1
J gene: TRBJ2-7
clone size: many
CDR3 protein: CSARDWDRAYEQYF
CDR3 DNA: TGCAGTGCTAGAGATTGGGACAGGGCCTACGAGCAGTACTTC